Below, 18 T cell receptor beta chains from the same sample are listed, as sequenced in a study of cytotoxic CD8 clonotypes in ibrutinib-treated CLL. Clones were sequenced by immunoSEQ multiplex PCR, and TCRdb holds only the in-frame ones, with some missing. Seen here are some 120,000 clones, 84% observed once, and the top ten hold around 3.3%. The sequencing used PBMCs, collected after 24 months of ibrutinib treatment. These receptor sequences come from a human donor with chronic lymphocytic leukemia.

V gene TRBV19 combines with J gene TRBJ1-1; 8 positions match TRBD1. With V trimmed by 5 bases and J by 0 bases, 5 bases remained unmatched. Germline CDR1 and CDR2: LNHDA and SQIVND (reference sequence). The CDR3 extends over 15 amino acids. For the CDR3, the DNA is TGTGCCAGTAGTCCAATGACAGGGGTGAACACTGAAGCTTTCTTT. Translation gives CASSPMTGVNTEAFF.

In this sample, this clone turned up a few times. V is TRBV30 and J is TRBJ1-2; D perhaps matches TRBD1 (6 bases). The germline V and J ends were trimmed by 4 bases and 1 base, with 10 bases remaining between them. This CDR3 region has 13 residues. Germline V lookup: CDR1 GTSNPN, CDR2 SVGIG (reference sequence). The CDR3 bases are TGTGCCTGGAAGGACAGCTATAACTATGGCTACACCTTC. Translated, it gives CAWKDSYNYGYTF.

J is TRBJ2-7 and V is TRBV5-5; D gene ambiguous. The V gene lost 1 base and the J gene lost 1 base, with 9 bases spanning the gap. CDR3 length: 14 amino acids. From germline, CDR1 is SGHKS and CDR2 YYEKEE (reference sequence). The CDR3, as DNA: TGTGCCAGCAGCTTGTCTGTGAGTTCCTACGAGCAGTACTTC. Amino acids: CASSLSVSSYEQYF.

The V call is TRBV7-2, the J call TRBJ2-2, with 9 bases identical to TRBD1. The junction had 5 bases not matched to a gene; V was cut back by 4 bases and J by 5 bases. CDR1 is SGHTA and CDR2 is FQGNSA in the germline V gene. The CDR3 consists of 15 residues. The CDR3 here is CASSYGQGSTGELFF. CDR3 coding DNA: TGTGCCAGCAGCTATGGACAGGGGTCGACCGGGGAGCTGTTTTTT.

This clone showed up just once. The chain has TRBV30 and TRBJ2-5; 9 bases are shared with TRBD1. The germline gives CDR1 GTSNPN, CDR2 SVGIG (reference sequence). This CDR3 has 15 residues. Germline trimming cut 2 bases from V and 9 bases from J; bases unmatched to any gene: 13. The CDR3 loop is CAWSTGTGSVGAQYF. The CDR3 DNA is TGTGCCTGGAGTACCGGGACAGGGAGTGTAGGGGCCCAGTACTTC.

This clone was seen only a few times. This chain links TRBV6-6 with TRBJ1-5; D gene ambiguous. The CDR3 contains 15 residues. Germline loops: CDR1 MNHNY, CDR2 SVGAGI (reference sequence). V shed 0 bases and J shed 3 bases, with 9 bases lying between them. The chain's CDR3 is CASSYSGSINQPQHF. The CDR3 nucleotides are TGTGCCAGCAGTTACTCGGGCAGCATCAATCAGCCCCAGCATTTT.

This clone appeared a few times. The chain combines TRBV4-3 with TRBJ1-6; 7 nucleotides match TRBD1. The V gene's germline CDR1 is LGHNA and CDR2 YSLEER. V lost 4 bases and J lost 10; bases outside the gene matches: 10. The CDR3 extends over 15 amino acids. As DNA, the CDR3 is TGCGCCAGCAGCCCAGCTGGGACAGAGCCCTCACCCCTCCACTTT. Translation gives CASSPAGTEPSPLHF.

The V call is TRBV27, the J call TRBJ1-3, with D maybe TRBD1 (6 bases). In germline, CDR1 is MNHEY, CDR2 SMNVEV (reference sequence). CDR3 length: 16 amino acids. The V and J ends lost 5 bases and 7 bases respectively, with 21 bases between them. CDR3 bases: TGTGCCAGCAGTCGTACAGGGTTAGCTATGGGCAACACCATATATTTT. Its protein product is CASSRTGLAMGNTIYF.

The chain employs TRBV5-5 and TRBJ2-7; 7 positions agree with TRBD1. CDR1 is SGHKS, CDR2 YYEKEE, per germline (reference sequence). V shed 0 bases, J shed 4 bases, and the junction held 7 bases outside the gene matches. This CDR3 spans 15 amino acids. CDR3 sequence (DNA): TGTGCCAGCAGCTTGGTGGGACAGAGCAAATACGAGCAGTACTTC. It encodes CASSLVGQSKYEQYF.

The V call is TRBV7-2, the J call TRBJ1-2, with D perhaps TRBD1 (5 bases). The CDR3 contains 15 residues. Germline V gene lookup returns CDR1 SGHTA and CDR2 FQGNSA. The V and J ends lost 1 base and 6 bases respectively, with 15 bases between them. The CDR3 loop reads CASSLGDKPGDGYTF. The DNA of the CDR3 is TGTGCCAGCAGCTTAGGAGACAAGCCGGGGGATGGCTACACCTTC.

The chain couples TRBV6-1 to TRBJ2-5; possibly TRBD1 or TRBD2 for D (5 bases each). CDR1 and CDR2 from the germline V gene are MNHNS and SASEGT. CDR3 length: 14 residues. With 5 bases removed from V and 1 base from J, the gap between germline ends came to 11 bases. This CDR3 reads CASSLTGGQETQYF. CDR3 in DNA: TGTGCCAGCAGTCTCACAGGAGGCCAAGAGACCCAGTACTTC.

This sequence joins TRBV2 and TRBJ1-1; D may be TRBD1 (6 bases). The CDR3 sequence is 14 residues long. Trimming stripped 2 bases from V and 7 bases from J, with 14 bases between. Germline V lookup: CDR1 SNHLY, CDR2 FYNNEI. DNA of the CDR3: TGTGCCAGCAGTGAATTACCGGGACAACTTGAAGCTTTCTTT. Translated, it gives CASSELPGQLEAFF. Full variable domain (remainder filled in from reference TRBV2 and TRBJ1-1): EPEVTQTPSHQVTQMGQEVILRCVPISNHLYFYWYRQILGQKVEFLVSFYNNEISEKSEIFDDQFSVERPDGSNFTLKIRSTKLEDSAMYFCASSELPGQLEAFFGQGTRLTVV.

The chain carries TRBV27 and TRBJ1-1; D might be TRBD1 (5 bases). The length of the CDR3 is 14 residues. Between the trimmed V and J ends, which lost 5 bases and 4 bases, there was a span of 14 bases. CDR1 is MNHEY, CDR2 SMNVEV, per germline (reference sequence). CDR3 coding DNA: TGTGCCAGCAGTGCTCAGGGATCGAGCACTGAAGCTTTCTTT. This codes for CASSAQGSSTEAFF.

The rearrangement links TRBV7-9 to TRBJ2-1; D gene uncertain. V was clipped by 5 bases and J by 7 bases, with 12 bases between them. Germline V gives CDR1 SEHNR, CDR2 FQNEAQ (reference sequence). The CDR3 covers 13 residues. CDR3 in DNA: TGTGCCAGCAGCGCCGCGACTTTAAATGAGCAGTTCTTC. The encoded protein is CASSAATLNEQFF.

The chain employs TRBV25-1 and TRBJ1-6; no definite D call. This CDR3 has 16 amino acids. CDR1 and CDR2 from the germline V gene are MGHDK and SYGVNS. Trimming pared 1 base from V and 10 bases from J, leaving 17 bases between. The CDR3 protein is CASSEFLIGEESPLHF. Here the CDR3 DNA reads TGTGCCAGCAGTGAATTTCTAATCGGGGAGGAATCACCCCTCCACTTT.

The chain is built from TRBV2 and TRBJ1-1; D not resolved. The V and J ends lost 1 base and 2 bases respectively, with 5 bases between them. This CDR3 has 13 amino acids. CDR1 and CDR2 (germline): SNHLY, FYNNEI. In DNA, the CDR3 is TGTGCCAGCAGTGAAGGGGATAACACTGAAGCTTTCTTT. Translating it yields CASSEGDNTEAFF.

CDR3 amino acids: CASSPRDRVYNEQFF. The CDR3 nucleotides are TGTGCCAGCAGCCCCCGGGACAGGGTCTACAATGAGCAGTTCTTC. The gene calls are TRBV7-9 and TRBJ2-1; 9 bases agree with TRBD1. J lost 3 bases, V lost 5 bases, and 5 bases had no gene match. Germline lookup yields CDR1 SEHNR and CDR2 FQNEAQ (reference sequence). This CDR3 comprises 15 residues.

The gene calls are TRBV18 and TRBJ2-3, with 13 bases aligning to TRBD2. CDR1 is KGHSH, CDR2 LQKENI, per germline. The CDR3 extends over 15 amino acids. Trimming took 5 bases from V and 3 from J; bases not matched to a gene: 2. The DNA for the CDR3 is TGTGCCAGCTCAACACTAGCGGGGGGGACAGATACGCAGTATTTT. Amino acid sequence: CASSTLAGGTDTQYF. The full variable domain, its missing parts supplied by reference TRBV18 and TRBJ2-3, is NAGVMQNPRHLVRRRGQEARLRCSPMKGHSHVYWYRQLPEEGLKFMVYLQKENIIDESGMPKERFSAEFPKEGPSILRIQQVVRGDSAAYFCASSTLAGGTDTQYFGPGTRLTVL.